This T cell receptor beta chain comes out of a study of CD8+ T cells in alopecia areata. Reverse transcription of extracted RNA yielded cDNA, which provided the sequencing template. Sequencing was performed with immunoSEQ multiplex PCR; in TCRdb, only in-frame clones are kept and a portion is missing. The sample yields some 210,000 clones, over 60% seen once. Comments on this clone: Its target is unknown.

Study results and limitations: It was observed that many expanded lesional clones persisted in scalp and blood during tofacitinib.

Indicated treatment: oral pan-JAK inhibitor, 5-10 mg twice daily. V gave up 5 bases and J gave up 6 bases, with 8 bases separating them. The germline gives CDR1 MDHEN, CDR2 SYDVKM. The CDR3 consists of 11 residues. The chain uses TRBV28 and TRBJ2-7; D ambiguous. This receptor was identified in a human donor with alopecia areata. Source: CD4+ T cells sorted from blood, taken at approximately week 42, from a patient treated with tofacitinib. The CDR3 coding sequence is TGTGCCAGCAGTACCCAAGTCGAGCAGTACTTC. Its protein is CASSTQVEQYF.